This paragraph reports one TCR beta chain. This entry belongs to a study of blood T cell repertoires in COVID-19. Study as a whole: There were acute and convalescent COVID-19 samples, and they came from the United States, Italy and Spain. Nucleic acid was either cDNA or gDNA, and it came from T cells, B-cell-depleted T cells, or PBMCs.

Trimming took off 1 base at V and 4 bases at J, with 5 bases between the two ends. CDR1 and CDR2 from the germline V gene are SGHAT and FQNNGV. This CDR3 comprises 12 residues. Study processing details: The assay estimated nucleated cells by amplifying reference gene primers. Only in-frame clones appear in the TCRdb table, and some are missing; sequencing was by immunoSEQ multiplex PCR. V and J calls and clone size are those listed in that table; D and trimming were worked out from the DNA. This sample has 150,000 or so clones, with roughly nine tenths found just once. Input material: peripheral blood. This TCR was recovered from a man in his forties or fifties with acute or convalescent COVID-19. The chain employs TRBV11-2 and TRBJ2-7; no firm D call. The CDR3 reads CASSLGSYEQYF. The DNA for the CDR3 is TGTGCCAGCAGCTTAGGTAGTTACGAGCAGTACTTC.